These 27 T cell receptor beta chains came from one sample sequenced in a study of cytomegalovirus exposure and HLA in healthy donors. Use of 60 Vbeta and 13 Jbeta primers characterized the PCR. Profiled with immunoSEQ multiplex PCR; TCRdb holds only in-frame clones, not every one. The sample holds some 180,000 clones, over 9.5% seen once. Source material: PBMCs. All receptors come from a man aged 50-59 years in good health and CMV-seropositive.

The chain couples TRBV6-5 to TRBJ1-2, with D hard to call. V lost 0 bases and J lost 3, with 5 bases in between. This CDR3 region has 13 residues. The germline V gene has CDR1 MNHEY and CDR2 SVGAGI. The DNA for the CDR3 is TGTGCCAGCAGTTACTCGAGGGACTATGGCTACACCTTC. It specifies CASSYSRDYGYTF.

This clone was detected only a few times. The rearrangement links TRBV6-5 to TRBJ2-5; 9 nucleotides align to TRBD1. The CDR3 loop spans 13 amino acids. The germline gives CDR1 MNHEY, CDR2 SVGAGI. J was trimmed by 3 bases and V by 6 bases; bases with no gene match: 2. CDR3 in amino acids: CASRTGGEETQYF. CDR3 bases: TGTGCCAGCAGGACAGGGGGAGAAGAGACCCAGTACTTC.

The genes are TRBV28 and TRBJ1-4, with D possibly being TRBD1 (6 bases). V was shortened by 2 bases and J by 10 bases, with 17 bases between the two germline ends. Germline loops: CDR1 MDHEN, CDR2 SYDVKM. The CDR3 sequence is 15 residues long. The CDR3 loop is CASSLNQEGGVKLFF. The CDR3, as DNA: TGTGCCAGCAGTTTAAATCAGGAGGGGGGGGTAAAACTGTTTTTT. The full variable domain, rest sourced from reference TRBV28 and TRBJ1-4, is DVKVTQSSRYLVKRTGEKVFLECVQDMDHENMFWYRQDPGLGLRLIYFSYDVKMKEKGDIPEGYSVSREKKERFSLILESASTNQTSMYLCASSLNQEGGVKLFFGSGTQLSVL.

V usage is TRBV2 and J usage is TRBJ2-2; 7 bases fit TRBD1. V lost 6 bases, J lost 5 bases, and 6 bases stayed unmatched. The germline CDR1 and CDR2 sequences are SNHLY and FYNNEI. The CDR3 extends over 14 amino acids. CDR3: CASRAGGGTGELFF. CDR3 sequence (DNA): TGTGCCAGCAGAGCAGGGGGTGGGACCGGGGAGCTGTTTTTT.

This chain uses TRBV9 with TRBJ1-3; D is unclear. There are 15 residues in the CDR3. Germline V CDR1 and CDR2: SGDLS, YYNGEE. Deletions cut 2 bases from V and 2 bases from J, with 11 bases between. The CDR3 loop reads CASSVSLRAGNTIYF. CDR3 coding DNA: TGTGCCAGCAGCGTCTCTTTGAGGGCTGGAAACACCATATATTTT.

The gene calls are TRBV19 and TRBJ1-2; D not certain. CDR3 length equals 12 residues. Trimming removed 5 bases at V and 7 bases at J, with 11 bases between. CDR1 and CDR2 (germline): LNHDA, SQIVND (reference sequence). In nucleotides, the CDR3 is TGTGCCAGTAGTCTGGAGCAATTTGGCTACACCTTC. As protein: CASSLEQFGYTF.

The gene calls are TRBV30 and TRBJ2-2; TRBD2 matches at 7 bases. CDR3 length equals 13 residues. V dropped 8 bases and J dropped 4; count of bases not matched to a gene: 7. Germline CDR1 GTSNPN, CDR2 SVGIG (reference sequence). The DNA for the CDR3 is TGTGCCCGGATGTGGGGGGGCACCGGGGAGCTGTTTTTT. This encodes CARMWGGTGELFF.

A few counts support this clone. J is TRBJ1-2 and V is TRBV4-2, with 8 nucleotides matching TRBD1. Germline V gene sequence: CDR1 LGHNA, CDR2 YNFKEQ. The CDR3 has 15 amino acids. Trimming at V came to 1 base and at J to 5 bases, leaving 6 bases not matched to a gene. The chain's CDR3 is CASSQAEGQEYGYTF. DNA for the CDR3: TGTGCCAGCAGCCAAGCTGAGGGACAGGAGTATGGCTACACCTTC.

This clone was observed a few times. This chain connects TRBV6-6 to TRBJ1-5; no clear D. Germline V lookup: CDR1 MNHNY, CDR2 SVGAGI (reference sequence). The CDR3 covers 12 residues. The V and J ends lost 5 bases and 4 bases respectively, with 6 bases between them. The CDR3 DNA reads TGTGCCAGCAGTCGCGATAATCAGCCCCAGCATTTT. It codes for CASSRDNQPQHF.

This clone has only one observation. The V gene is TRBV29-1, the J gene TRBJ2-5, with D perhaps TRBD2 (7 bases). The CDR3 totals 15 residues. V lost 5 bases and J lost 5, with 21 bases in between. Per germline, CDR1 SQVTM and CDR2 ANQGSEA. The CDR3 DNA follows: TGCAGCGTTCCGAGCGGCGGGGGCAAAATCGAGACCCAGTACTTC. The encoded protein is CSVPSGGGKIETQYF. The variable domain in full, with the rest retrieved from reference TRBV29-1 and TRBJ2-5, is SAVISQKPSRDICQRGTSLTIQCQVDSQVTMMFWYRQQPGQSLTLIATANQGSEATYESGFVIDKFPISRPNLTFSTLTVSNMSPEDSSIYLCSVPSGGGKIETQYFGPGTRLLVL.

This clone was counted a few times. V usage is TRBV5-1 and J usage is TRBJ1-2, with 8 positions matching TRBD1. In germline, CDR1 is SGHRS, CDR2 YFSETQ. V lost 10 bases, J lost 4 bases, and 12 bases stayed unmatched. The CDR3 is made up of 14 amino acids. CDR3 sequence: CASNPGQVPYGYTF. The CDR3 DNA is TGCGCCTCCAACCCGGGACAGGTTCCCTATGGCTACACCTTC.

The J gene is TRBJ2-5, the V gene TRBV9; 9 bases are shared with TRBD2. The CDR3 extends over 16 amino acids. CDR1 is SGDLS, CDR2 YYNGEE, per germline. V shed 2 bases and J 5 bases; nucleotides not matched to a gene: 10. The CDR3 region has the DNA TGTGCCAGCAGCGTGGCGGGGGGGGTAGTCAGTGAGACCCAGTACTTC. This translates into CASSVAGGVVSETQYF.

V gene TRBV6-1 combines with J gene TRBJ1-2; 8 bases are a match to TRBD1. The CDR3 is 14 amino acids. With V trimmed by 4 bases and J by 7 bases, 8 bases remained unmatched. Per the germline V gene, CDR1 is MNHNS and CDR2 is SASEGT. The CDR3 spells CASSVEQGVVGYTF. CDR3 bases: TGTGCCAGCAGTGTGGAACAGGGGGTGGTTGGCTACACCTTC.

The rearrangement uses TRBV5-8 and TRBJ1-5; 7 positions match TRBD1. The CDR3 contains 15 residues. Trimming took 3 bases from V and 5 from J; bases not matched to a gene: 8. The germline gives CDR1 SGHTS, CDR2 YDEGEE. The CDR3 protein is CASSWGTVKHQPQHF. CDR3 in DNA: TGTGCCAGCAGCTGGGGGACAGTGAAGCATCAGCCCCAGCATTTT. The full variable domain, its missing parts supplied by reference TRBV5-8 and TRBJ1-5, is EAGVTQSPTHLIKTRGQQATLRCSPISGHTSVYWYQQALGLGLQFLLWYDEGEERNRGNFPPRFSGRQFPNYSSELNVNALELEDSALYLCASSWGTVKHQPQHFGDGTRLSIL.

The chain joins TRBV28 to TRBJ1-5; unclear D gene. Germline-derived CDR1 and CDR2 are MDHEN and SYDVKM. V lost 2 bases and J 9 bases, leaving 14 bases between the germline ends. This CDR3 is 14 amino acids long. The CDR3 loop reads CASSLMHRRRPQHF. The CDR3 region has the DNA TGTGCCAGCAGTTTAATGCACCGGAGGAGGCCCCAGCATTTT.

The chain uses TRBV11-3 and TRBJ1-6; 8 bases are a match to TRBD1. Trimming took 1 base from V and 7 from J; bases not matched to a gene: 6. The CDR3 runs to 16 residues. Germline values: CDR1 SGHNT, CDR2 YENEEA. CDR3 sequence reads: CASSLVPGGENSPLHF. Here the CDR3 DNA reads TGTGCCAGCAGCTTAGTGCCAGGGGGCGAGAATTCACCCCTCCACTTT.

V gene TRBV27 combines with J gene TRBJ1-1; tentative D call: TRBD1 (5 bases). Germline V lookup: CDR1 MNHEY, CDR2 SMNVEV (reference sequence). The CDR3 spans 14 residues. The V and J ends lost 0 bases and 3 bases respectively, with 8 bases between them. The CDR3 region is CASSLSGGDTEAFF. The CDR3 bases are TGTGCCAGCAGTTTATCGGGGGGGGACACTGAAGCTTTCTTT.

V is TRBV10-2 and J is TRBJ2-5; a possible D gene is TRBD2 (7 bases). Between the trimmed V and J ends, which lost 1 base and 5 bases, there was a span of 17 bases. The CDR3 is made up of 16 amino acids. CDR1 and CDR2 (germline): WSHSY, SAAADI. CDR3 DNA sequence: TGCGCCAGCAGTGAGTGGGGTGGGGGGGCCGTGGAGACCCAGTACTTC. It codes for CASSEWGGGAVETQYF.

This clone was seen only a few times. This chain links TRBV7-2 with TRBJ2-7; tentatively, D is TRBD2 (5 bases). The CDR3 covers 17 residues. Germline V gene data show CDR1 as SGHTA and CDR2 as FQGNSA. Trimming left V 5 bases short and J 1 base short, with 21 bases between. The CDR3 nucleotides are TGTGCCAGCAGCCCTTTCGCTCGACGGGGAGATTCCTACGAGCAGTACTTC. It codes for CASSPFARRGDSYEQYF.

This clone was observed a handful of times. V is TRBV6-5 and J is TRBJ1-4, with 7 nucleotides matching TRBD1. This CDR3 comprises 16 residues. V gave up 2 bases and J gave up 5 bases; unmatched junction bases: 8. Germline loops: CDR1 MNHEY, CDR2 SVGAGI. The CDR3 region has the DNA TGTGCCAGCAGTTACGAGGCAGGGGGAAGGAATGAAAAACTGTTTTTT. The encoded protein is CASSYEAGGRNEKLFF.

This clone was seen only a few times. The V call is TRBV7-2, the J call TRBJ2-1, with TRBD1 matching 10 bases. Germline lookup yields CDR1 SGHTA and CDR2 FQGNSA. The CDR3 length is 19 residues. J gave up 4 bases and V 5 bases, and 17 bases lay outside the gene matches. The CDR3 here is CASSTPGQGILGPYNEQFF. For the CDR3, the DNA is TGTGCCAGCAGCACACCGGGACAGGGGATCCTGGGGCCTTACAATGAGCAGTTCTTC.

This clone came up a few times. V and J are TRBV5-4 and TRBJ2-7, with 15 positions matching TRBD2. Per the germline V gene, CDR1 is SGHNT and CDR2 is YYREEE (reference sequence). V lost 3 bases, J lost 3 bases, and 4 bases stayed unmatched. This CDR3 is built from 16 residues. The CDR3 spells CASSSGLAGGLYEQYF. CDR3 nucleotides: TGTGCCAGCAGCTCCGGACTAGCGGGGGGGCTCTACGAGCAGTACTTC.

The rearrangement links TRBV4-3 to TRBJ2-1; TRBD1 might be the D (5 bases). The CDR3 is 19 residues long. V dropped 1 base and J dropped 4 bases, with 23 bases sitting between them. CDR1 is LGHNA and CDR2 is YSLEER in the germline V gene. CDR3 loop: CASSQVMGLGQVLYNEQFF. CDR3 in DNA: TGCGCCAGCAGCCAAGTAATGGGGCTCGGGCAGGTACTATACAATGAGCAGTTCTTC.

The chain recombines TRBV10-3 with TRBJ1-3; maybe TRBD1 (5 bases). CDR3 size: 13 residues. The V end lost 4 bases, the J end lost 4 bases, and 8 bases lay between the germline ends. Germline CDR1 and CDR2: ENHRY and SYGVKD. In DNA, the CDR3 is TGTGCCATCAGTGGGACACCCGGAAACACCATATATTTT. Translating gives CAISGTPGNTIYF.

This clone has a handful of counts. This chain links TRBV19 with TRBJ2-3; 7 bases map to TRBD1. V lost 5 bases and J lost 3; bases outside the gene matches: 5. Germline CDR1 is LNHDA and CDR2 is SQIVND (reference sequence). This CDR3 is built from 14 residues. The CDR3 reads CASSLPGGTDTQYF. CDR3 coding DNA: TGTGCCAGTAGTTTACCAGGGGGAACAGATACGCAGTATTTT.

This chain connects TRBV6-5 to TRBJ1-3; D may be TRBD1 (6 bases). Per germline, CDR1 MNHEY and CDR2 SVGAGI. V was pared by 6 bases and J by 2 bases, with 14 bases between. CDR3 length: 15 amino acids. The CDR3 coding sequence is TGTGCCAGCAGCAGAGGCGCAGGGGCTGGAAACACCATATATTTT. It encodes CASSRGAGAGNTIYF.

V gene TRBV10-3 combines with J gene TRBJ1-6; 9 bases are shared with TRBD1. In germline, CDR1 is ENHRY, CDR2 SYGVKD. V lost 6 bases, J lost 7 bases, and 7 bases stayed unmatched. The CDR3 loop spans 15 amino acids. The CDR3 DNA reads TGTGCCATCAGGACTGACAGGGGGGAGAATTCACCCCTCCACTTT. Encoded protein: CAIRTDRGENSPLHF.